These T cell receptor beta chains were read from a single sample in a study of blood T cell repertoires in COVID-19. Sequenced by immunoSEQ multiplex PCR; TCRdb stores in-frame clones only, minus some. Here the sample spans more than 150,000 clones, around 81% being singletons. Sequencing was performed on peripheral blood. These receptors all come from a woman over 75 with COVID-19, enrolled during active disease. Each CDR3 is given without its conserved first and last residue.

cdr3_aa v_call
ATKLAGGPEEETQY TRBV11-3
ASSRRWRGGPTGELF TRBV7-8
ASSPPVFSGRAYEQY TRBV6-2/TRBV6-3
ASSYQATSYNEQF TRBV6-5
ASSLAGKTHGYT TRBV7-2
ASSQAPGDSKKLF TRBV3-1/TRBV3-2
ASAPGSGLGQF TRBV12-5
ALGTGNQPQH TRBV19
ASSRKPSGTDTQY TRBV27
ASSATGSRGETQY TRBV7-9
ASSLQGTEQY TRBV7-6
ASSIPSGKAF TRBV19
ASSLYYGQGIPYEQY TRBV5-1
ASSLQGGAYNEQF TRBV9
ASSVTGGNYGYT TRBV7-9
ARTGGGQPQH TRBV10-1
ASSSQGTPVDNQPQH TRBV5-8
ASSSTGTGGTEAF TRBV7-3
ATSDSDRGYEQY TRBV24-1